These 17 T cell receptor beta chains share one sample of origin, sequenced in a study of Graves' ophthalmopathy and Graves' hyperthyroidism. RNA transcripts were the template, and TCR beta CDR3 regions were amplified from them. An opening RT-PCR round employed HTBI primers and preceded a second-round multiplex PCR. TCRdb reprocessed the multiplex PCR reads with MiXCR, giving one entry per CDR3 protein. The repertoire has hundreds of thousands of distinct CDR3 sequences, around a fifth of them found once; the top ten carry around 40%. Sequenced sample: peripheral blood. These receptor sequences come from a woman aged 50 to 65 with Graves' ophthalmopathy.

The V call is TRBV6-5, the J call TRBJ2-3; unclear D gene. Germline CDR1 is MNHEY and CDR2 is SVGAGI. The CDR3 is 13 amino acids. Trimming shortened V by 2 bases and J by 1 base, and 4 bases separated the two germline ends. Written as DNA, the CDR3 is TGTGCCAGCAGTTACGACGGCACAGATACGCAGTATTTT. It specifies CASSYDGTDTQYF.

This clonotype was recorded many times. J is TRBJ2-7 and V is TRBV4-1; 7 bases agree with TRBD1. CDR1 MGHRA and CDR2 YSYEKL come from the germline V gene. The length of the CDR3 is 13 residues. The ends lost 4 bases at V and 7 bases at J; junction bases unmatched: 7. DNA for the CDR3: TGCGCCAGCAGCCGAACAGGGGCGGAAGAGCAGTACTTC. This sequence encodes CASSRTGAEEQYF.

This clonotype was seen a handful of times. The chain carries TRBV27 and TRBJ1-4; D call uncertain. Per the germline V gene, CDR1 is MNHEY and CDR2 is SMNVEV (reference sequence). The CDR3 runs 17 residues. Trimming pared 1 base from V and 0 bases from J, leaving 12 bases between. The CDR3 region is CASSLYGIPATNEKLFF. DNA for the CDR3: TGTGCCAGCAGTTTATATGGGATCCCGGCAACTAATGAAAAACTGTTTTTT.

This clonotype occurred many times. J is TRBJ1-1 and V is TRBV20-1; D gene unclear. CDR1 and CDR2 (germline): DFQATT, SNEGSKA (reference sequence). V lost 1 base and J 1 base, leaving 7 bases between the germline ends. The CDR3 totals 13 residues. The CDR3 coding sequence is TGCAGTGCTAGAGGGACGGCGAACACTGAAGCTTTCTTT. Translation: CSARGTANTEAFF.

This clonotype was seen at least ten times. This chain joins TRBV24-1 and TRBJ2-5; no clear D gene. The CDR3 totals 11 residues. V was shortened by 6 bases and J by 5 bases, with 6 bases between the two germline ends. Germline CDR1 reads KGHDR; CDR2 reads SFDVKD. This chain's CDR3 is CATSNFETQYF. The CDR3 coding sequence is TGTGCCACCAGTAACTTCGAGACCCAGTACTTC.

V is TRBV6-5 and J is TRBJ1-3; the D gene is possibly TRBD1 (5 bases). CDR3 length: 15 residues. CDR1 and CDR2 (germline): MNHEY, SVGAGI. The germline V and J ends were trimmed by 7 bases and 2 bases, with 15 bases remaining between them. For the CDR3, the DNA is TGTGCCAGCACTTCGTCGGGGGTACCTGGAAACACCATATATTTT. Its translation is CASTSSGVPGNTIYF.

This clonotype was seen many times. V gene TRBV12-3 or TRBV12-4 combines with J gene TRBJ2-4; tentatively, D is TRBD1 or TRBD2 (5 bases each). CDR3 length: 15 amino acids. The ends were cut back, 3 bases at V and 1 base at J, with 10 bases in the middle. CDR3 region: CASSFGDGAKNIQYF. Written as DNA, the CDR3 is TGTGCCAGCAGTTTTGGGGACGGGGCCAAAAACATTCAGTACTTC.

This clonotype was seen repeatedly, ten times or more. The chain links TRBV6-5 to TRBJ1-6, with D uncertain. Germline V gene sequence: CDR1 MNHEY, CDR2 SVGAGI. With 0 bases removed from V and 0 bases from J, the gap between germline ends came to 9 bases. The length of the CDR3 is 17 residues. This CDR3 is CASSYSIGDSYNSPLHF. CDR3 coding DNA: TGTGCCAGCAGTTACTCGATTGGTGACTCCTATAATTCACCCCTCCACTTT.

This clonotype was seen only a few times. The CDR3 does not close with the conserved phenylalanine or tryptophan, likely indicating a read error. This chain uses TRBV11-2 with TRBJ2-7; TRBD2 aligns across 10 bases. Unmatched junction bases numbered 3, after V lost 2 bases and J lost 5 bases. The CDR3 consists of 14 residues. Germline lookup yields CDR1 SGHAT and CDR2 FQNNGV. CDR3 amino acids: CASSLLAGADEQYL. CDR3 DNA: TGTGCCAGCAGCTTACTAGCGGGAGCGGACGAGCAGTACCTC.

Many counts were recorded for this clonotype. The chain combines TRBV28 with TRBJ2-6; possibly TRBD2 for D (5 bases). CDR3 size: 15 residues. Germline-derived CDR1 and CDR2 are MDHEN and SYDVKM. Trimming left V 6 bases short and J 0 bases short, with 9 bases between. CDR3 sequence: CASRGTSSGANVLTF. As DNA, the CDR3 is TGTGCCAGCAGGGGAACTAGCTCTGGGGCCAACGTCCTGACTTTC.

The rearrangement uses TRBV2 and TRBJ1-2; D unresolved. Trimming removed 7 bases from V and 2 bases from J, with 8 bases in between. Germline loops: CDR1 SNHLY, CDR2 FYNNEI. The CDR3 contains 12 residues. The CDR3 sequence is CASMSINYGYTF. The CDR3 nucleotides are TGTGCCAGCATGTCCATCAACTATGGCTACACCTTC.

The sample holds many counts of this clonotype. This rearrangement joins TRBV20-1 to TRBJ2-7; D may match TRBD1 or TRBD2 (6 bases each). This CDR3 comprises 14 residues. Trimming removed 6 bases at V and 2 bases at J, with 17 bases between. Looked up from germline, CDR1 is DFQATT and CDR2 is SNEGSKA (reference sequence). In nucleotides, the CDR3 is TGCAGTGCGGACGGGGGCGTGGGGACCTACGAGCAGTACTTC. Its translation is CSADGGVGTYEQYF.

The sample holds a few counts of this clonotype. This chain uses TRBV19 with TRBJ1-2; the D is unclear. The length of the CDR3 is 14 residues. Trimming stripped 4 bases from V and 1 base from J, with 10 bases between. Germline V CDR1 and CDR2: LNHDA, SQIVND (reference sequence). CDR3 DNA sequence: TGTGCCAGTAGTACCCTAGAGCATAACTATGGCTACACCTTC. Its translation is CASSTLEHNYGYTF.

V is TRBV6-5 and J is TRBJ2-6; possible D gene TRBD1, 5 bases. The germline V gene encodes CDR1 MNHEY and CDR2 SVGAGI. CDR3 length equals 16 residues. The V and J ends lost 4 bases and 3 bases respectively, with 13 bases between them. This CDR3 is CASSSRKGYGANVLTF. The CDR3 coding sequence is TGTGCCAGCAGTTCCCGAAAGGGGTATGGGGCCAACGTCCTGACTTTC.

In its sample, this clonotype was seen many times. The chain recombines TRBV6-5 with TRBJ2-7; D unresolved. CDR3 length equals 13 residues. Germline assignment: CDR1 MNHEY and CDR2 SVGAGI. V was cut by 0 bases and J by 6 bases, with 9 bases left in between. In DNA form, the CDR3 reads TGTGCCAGCAGTTACTCGTCCGGGTCCGAGCAGTACTTC. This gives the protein CASSYSSGSEQYF.

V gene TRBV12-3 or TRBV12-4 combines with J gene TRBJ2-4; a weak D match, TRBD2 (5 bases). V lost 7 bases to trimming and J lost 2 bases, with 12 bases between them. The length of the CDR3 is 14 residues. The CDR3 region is CASTRGQSKNIQYF. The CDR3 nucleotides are TGTGCCAGCACCCGAGGGCAGTCCAAAAACATTCAGTACTTC.

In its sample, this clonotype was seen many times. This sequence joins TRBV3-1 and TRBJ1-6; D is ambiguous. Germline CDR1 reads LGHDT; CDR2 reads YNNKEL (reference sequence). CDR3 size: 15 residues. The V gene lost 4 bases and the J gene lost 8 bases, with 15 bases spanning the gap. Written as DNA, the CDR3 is TGTGCCAGCAGCCCGGACCCCGAGGGCGATTCACCCCTCCACTTT. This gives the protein CASSPDPEGDSPLHF.